This T cell receptor (beta chain) was sequenced for a study of blood T cell repertoires in COVID-19. V lost 4 bases, J lost 2 bases, and 14 bases lay in between. CDR3 length: 15 residues. In germline, CDR1 is SGHVS, CDR2 FQNEAQ. The data were produced by immunoSEQ multiplex PCR, yet TCRdb's version contains in-frame clones alone and is incomplete. The repertoire includes approximately 44,000 clones, roughly 87% of them detected once, and around 4% sits in the top ten. The receptor comes from a man between 60 and 70 years old with acute or convalescent COVID-19. Source material: peripheral blood. The V and J genes are TRBV7-8 and TRBJ2-5; D gene ambiguous. CDR3 sequence reads: CASSSELAPQETQYF. CDR3 DNA sequence: TGTGCCAGCAGCTCTGAGTTAGCCCCGCAAGAGACCCAGTACTTC.